This note documents a single T cell receptor (beta chain) sequence. This specimen comes from a study of T cells in narcolepsy. The data were produced by immunoSEQ multiplex PCR, yet TCRdb's version contains in-frame clones alone and is incomplete. Of about 35,000 clones listed, 75% to 90% are singletons. The source material was memory (CD45RA-) CD4+ T cells from blood. The sequence was obtained from a human donor in good health.

The CDR3 nucleotides are TGTGCCAGCAGAACAACAGGGACGGGTCCCCTCCACTTT. This translates into CASRTTGTGPLHF. V is TRBV6-1 and J is TRBJ1-6, with TRBD1 as a possible D gene (6 bases). CDR1 is MNHNS and CDR2 is SASEGT in the germline V gene. This CDR3 region has 13 residues. The V end lost 6 bases, the J end lost 13 bases, and 16 bases lay between the germline ends.